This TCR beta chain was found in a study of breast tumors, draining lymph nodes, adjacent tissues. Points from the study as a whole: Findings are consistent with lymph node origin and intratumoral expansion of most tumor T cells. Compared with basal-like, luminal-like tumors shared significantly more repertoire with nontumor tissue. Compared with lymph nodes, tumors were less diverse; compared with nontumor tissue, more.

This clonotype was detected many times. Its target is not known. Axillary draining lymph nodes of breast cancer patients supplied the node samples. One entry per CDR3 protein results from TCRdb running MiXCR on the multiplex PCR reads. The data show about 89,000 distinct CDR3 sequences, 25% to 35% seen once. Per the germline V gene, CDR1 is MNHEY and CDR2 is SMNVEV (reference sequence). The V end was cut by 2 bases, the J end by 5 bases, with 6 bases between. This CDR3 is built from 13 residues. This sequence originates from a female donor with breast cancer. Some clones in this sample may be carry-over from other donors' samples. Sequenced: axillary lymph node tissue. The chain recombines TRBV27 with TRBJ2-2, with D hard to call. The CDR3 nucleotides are TGTGCCAGCAGTTTAGCAGAAACCGGGGAGCTGTTTTTT. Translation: CASSLAETGELFF.